This is a list of T cell receptor beta chains from one sample in a study of CD8 T cells in ankylosing spondylitis. Each CDR3 protein gets one entry after TCRdb re-called the 5' RACE reads with MiXCR. In the table there are some 200,000 distinct CDR3 sequences, 18% of which are singletons. Sequencing used blood, either unsorted or a sorted T cell fraction (not recorded which). The receptors come from a male donor under 30 with ankylosing spondylitis or in good health (not recorded which). The CDR3 runs from the conserved cysteine through the conserved F or W. D genes are given only for firm matches. The size of a clone is reported for some rows only, either as once, few or many, or as a class for expanded clones.

TRBJ2-3	-	TRBV29-1	-	CSVGGHRGDTQYF	TGCAGCGTTGGCGGTCATCGAGGAGATACGCAGTATTTT
TRBJ2-1	TRBD2	TRBV12-5	-	CASGLKGLAGGFYNEQFF	TGTGCTAGTGGTTTGAAAGGACTAGCGGGAGGATTCTACAATGAGCAGTTCTTC
TRBJ1-2	-	TRBV12-3/TRBV12-4	many	CASSSGKGFRGRGGYTF	TGTGCCAGCAGTTCAGGCAAGGGTTTTCGGGGGCGTGGTGGCTACACCTTC
TRBJ2-3	-	TRBV7-7	-	CASSSGGADTQYF	TGTGCCAGCAGCTCAGGAGGGGCAGATACGCAGTATTTT
TRBJ2-2	-	TRBV11-2	-	CASSMDTLSTGELFF	TGTGCCAGCAGCATGGACACACTATCCACCGGGGAGCTGTTTTTT
TRBJ2-1	-	TRBV5-1	many	CASSLTSFMDRFF	TGCGCCAGCAGCTTGACTAGCTTCATGGATCGGTTCTTC
TRBJ1-1	-	TRBV7-2	-	CASSQQGGNTEAFF	TGTGCCAGCAGCCAACAGGGAGGGAACACTGAAGCTTTCTTT
TRBJ1-2	TRBD1	TRBV7-8	many	CASSRRTGEGYGYTF	TGTGCCAGCAGCCGCCGGACAGGGGAAGGCTATGGCTACACCTTC
TRBJ2-3	-	TRBV20-1	-	CSALNTDTQYF	TGCAGTGCCCTCAACACAGATACGCAGTATTTT
TRBJ2-5	TRBD1	TRBV6-5	many	CASQTGGQGQETQYF	TGTGCCAGCCAGACAGGGGGCCAGGGTCAAGAGACCCAGTACTTC